Following are 20 T cell receptor beta chains from one sample sequenced in a study of T cells in Graves' hyperthyroidism and ophthalmopathy. TCR beta CDR3 sequences were amplified from RNA transcripts. The HTBI primer set was used in a first-round RT-PCR of the TCR CDR3. A single record per CDR3 protein comes from TCRdb applying MiXCR to the multiplex PCR reads. The top ten clones hold roughly 8.3% of a sample with roughly 840,000 distinct CDR3 sequences, roughly 37% of them seen once. Sequenced: blood. The receptors come from a man between 18 and 29 years old with Graves' hyperthyroidism.

Only one count was recorded for this clonotype. V is TRBV29-1 and J is TRBJ2-7, with 8 bases lining up with TRBD1. Germline V gives CDR1 SQVTM, CDR2 ANQGSEA. V lost 5 bases and J lost 3; bases outside the gene matches: 6. This CDR3 comprises 13 residues. The CDR3: CSVTGTGLYEQYF. CDR3 in DNA: TGCAGCGTTACCGGGACAGGCCTCTACGAGCAGTACTTC.

This clonotype appeared a single time. The V gene is TRBV10-3, the J gene TRBJ2-5; 13 nucleotides align to TRBD2. With 6 bases clipped from V and 7 bases from J, the junction kept 20 bases outside the gene matches. Germline V gene sequence: CDR1 ENHRY, CDR2 SYGVKD. The CDR3 sequence is 19 residues long. Written as DNA, the CDR3 is TGTGCCATCAGGGGATCAAGCAGCCTAGGACTAGCGGGAGAGGTGACCCAGTACTTC. This sequence encodes CAIRGSSSLGLAGEVTQYF.

A remark on this clonotype: As the CDR3 is not closed by the conserved phenylalanine or tryptophan, this likely results from a read error. CDR3 amino acids: CSARWGESWPQYY. The CDR3 DNA sequence: TGCAGTGCTAGATGGGGGGAGTCGTGGCCCCAGTACTAC. The J gene is TRBJ2-5, the V gene TRBV20-1, with D tentatively TRBD2 (6 bases). V dropped 2 bases and J dropped 9 bases, with 16 bases sitting between them. This CDR3 is 13 amino acids long. Looked up from germline, CDR1 is DFQATT and CDR2 is SNEGSKA (reference sequence).

CDR3 region: CSALKQGGNTIYF. The DNA of the CDR3 is TGCAGTGCCCTCAAACAGGGAGGAAACACCATATATTTT. The gene calls are TRBV20-1 and TRBJ1-3; perhaps TRBD1 as D (6 bases). The CDR3 contains 13 residues. Trimming cost V 6 bases and J 4 bases, with 13 bases left between them. The germline V gene has CDR1 DFQATT and CDR2 SNEGSKA (reference sequence).

Details on this clonotype: The junction and the germline gene differ at one end; a read error may be behind it. This chain connects TRBV10-3 to TRBJ2-7; 12 nucleotides line up with TRBD2. The V gene's germline CDR1 is ENHRY and CDR2 SYGVKD. This CDR3 spans 17 amino acids. The CDR3 nucleotides read TGTGCCATCAGTGAGTATGGGACTAGCGGGTACTCCTCCGAGCAGTACTTC. As protein: CAISEYGTSGYSSEQYF.

This clonotype has just one count. This may be a read error: a much more frequent sequence differs by one nucleotide. The chain employs TRBV5-1 and TRBJ1-3; D gene unclear. The CDR3 covers 14 residues. Germline lookup yields CDR1 SGHRS and CDR2 YFSETQ. Here the CDR3 DNA reads TGCGCCAGCAGCTTGTGGGGATCTGGAGACACCATATATTTT. Residues: CASSLWGSGDTIYF.

The chain couples TRBV7-2 to TRBJ2-5, with D perhaps matching TRBD1 or TRBD2 (6 bases each). Germline V lookup: CDR1 SGHTA, CDR2 FQGNSA. Trimming removed 11 bases at V and 0 bases at J, with 25 bases between. The CDR3 runs 17 residues. CDR3: CASTGGGALPDQETQYF. CDR3 nucleotides: TGTGCCTCGACCGGGGGCGGGGCGCTACCCGACCAAGAGACCCAGTACTTC.

This clonotype was detected ten times or more. The chain combines TRBV19 with TRBJ1-5, with TRBD1 matching over 8 bases. The CDR3 extends over 15 amino acids. With 5 bases clipped from V and 3 bases from J, the junction kept 6 bases outside the gene matches. Per the germline V gene, CDR1 is LNHDA and CDR2 is SQIVND (reference sequence). The CDR3 nucleotides are TGTGCCAGTAGTGCCGGGACAGGAGACAATCAGCCCCAGCATTTT. Translated: CASSAGTGDNQPQHF.

V gene TRBV25-1 combines with J gene TRBJ2-7, with D unclear. There are 12 residues in the CDR3. Germline V gene lookup returns CDR1 MGHDK and CDR2 SYGVNS. Trimming took off 8 bases at V and 0 bases at J, with 8 bases between the two ends. The CDR3 coding sequence is TGTGCCAGCGGACCGAACTCCTACGAGCAGTACTTC. Residues: CASGPNSYEQYF.

To note about this clonotype: A much larger clone sits a single nucleotide away, making a read error possible. V usage is TRBV19 and J usage is TRBJ2-2; TRBD1 is a possible D gene (6 bases). The V gene's germline CDR1 is LNHDA and CDR2 SQIVND (reference sequence). V lost 7 bases and J 4 bases, leaving 16 bases between the germline ends. The CDR3 is 15 residues long. The CDR3 loop is CASIAGERITGELFF. CDR3 in DNA: TGTGCCAGTATCGCAGGGGAAAGGATCACCGGGGAGCTGTTTTTT.

For this clonotype: A read error may explain this, as a much larger clone is one base away. This sequence joins TRBV15 and TRBJ2-5, with TRBD2 matching over 7 bases. Germline CDR1 is LNHNV and CDR2 is YYDKDF (reference sequence). Losses at the gene ends were 1 base for V and 5 bases for J; bases not matched to a gene: 10. CDR3 size: 16 residues. The CDR3 spells CATSRVRAGFGETQYF. CDR3 bases: TGTGCCACCAGCAGAGTCAGAGCGGGGTTTGGGGAGACCCAGTACTTC.

The chain carries TRBV7-8 and TRBJ2-7, with TRBD2 matching 11 bases. Per germline, CDR1 SGHVS and CDR2 FQNEAQ. V was pared by 1 base and J by 3 bases, with 8 bases of the junction left unmatched. The CDR3 loop spans 17 amino acids. The CDR3 protein is CASSLELAGEGYYEQYF. As DNA, the CDR3 is TGTGCCAGCAGCTTAGAACTAGCGGGAGAAGGTTACTACGAGCAGTACTTC.

A note on this clonotype: Since a much larger clone is just one base distant, this may be a read error. The chain has TRBV29-1 and TRBJ1-1; TRBD1 aligns across 8 bases. V trimming: 6 bases; J trimming: 3 bases; junction bases outside the gene matches: 6. Per the germline V gene, CDR1 is SQVTM and CDR2 is ANQGSEA. The CDR3 contains 13 residues. CDR3 sequence reads: CSVPGGSDTEAFF. The DNA for the CDR3 is TGCAGCGTCCCAGGGGGCTCGGACACTGAAGCTTTCTTT.

The genes are TRBV9 and TRBJ1-2, with 7 bases lining up with TRBD1. This CDR3 is built from 15 residues. Germline-derived CDR1 and CDR2 are SGDLS and YYNGEE. The junction had 9 bases not matched to a gene; V was cut back by 3 bases and J by 4 bases. CDR3 in amino acids: CASSGTYRGGYGYTF. As DNA, the CDR3 is TGTGCCAGCAGCGGGACCTACAGGGGCGGCTATGGCTACACCTTC.

The chain links TRBV7-2 to TRBJ2-5, with TRBD1 matching over 9 bases. The germline gives CDR1 SGHTA, CDR2 FQGNSA. The CDR3 loop spans 14 amino acids. Losses at the gene ends were 5 bases for V and 7 bases for J; bases not matched to a gene: 8. In nucleotides, the CDR3 is TGTGCCAGCAGCAGCGGGACAGGGAAGGGGACCCAGTACTTC. Amino acid sequence: CASSSGTGKGTQYF.

This chain uses TRBV15 with TRBJ2-2; D remains unclear. The CDR3 extends over 16 amino acids. Looked up from germline, CDR1 is LNHNV and CDR2 is YYDKDF (reference sequence). V lost 10 bases, J lost 2 bases, and 20 bases lay in between. CDR3 residues: CASSERNPTNTGELFF. The CDR3 DNA is TGTGCCAGCAGTGAAAGGAACCCGACCAACACCGGGGAGCTGTTTTTT.

This clonotype was observed at least ten times. The genes are TRBV2 and TRBJ2-5, with D possibly called TRBD1 or TRBD2 (5 bases each). From germline, CDR1 is SNHLY and CDR2 FYNNEI. V was clipped by 7 bases and J by 6 bases, with 15 bases between them. This CDR3 has 13 residues. The CDR3 region is CASTAGWGQTQYF. CDR3 sequence (DNA): TGTGCCAGCACGGCAGGGTGGGGACAGACCCAGTACTTC.

The chain recombines TRBV19 with TRBJ1-5; 11 bases fit TRBD1. The CDR3 consists of 17 residues. Germline CDR1 reads LNHDA; CDR2 reads SQIVND (reference sequence). J was trimmed by 2 bases and V by 6 bases; bases with no gene match: 9. CDR3 DNA sequence: TGTGCCAGTAGCGCCTGGACAGGGGGCGATGGCAATCAGCCCCAGCATTTT. Encoded protein: CASSAWTGGDGNQPQHF.

The V gene is TRBV12-5, the J gene TRBJ1-5; a weak D match, TRBD1 (5 bases). CDR1 and CDR2 from the germline V gene are LGHNT and FRNRAP. The CDR3 loop spans 14 amino acids. This CDR3 is CASSLTEHNQPQHF. CDR3 nucleotide sequence: TGTGCCAGCAGTTTGACAGAACACAATCAGCCCCAGCATTTT.

This chain links TRBV20-1 with TRBJ2-5; TRBD1 is a possible D gene (5 bases). Trimming cost V 4 bases and J 5 bases, with 17 bases left between them. The CDR3 contains 14 residues. The germline CDR1 and CDR2 sequences are DFQATT and SNEGSKA (reference sequence). The CDR3: CSAIKPQGGETQYF. DNA of the CDR3: TGCAGTGCTATTAAGCCGCAGGGTGGGGAGACCCAGTACTTC.